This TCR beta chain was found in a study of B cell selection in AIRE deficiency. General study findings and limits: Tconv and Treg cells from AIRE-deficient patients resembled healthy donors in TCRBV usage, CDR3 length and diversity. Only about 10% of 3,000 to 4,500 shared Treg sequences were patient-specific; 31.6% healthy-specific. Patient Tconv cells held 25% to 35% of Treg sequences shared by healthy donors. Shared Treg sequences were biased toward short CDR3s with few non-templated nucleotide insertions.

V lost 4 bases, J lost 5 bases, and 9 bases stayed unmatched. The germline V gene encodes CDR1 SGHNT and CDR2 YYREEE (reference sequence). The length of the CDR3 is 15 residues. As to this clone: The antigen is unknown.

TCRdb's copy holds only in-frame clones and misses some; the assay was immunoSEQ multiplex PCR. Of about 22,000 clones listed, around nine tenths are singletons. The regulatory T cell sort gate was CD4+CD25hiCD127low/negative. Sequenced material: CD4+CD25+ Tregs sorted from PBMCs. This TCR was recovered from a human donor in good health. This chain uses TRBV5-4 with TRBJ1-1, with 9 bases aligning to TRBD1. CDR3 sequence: CASSLKQGAPTEAFF. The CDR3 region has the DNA TGTGCCAGCAGCCTAAAACAGGGGGCGCCGACTGAAGCTTTCTTT.